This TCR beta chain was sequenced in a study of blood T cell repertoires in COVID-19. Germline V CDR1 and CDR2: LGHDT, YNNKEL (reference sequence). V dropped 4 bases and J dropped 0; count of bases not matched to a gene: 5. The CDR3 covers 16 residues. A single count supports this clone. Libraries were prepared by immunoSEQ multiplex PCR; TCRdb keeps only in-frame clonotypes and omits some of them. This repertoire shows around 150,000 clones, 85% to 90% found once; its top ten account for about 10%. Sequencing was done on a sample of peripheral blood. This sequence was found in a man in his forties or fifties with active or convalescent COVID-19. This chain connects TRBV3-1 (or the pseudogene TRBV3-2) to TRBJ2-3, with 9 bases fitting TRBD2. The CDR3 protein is CASSPVAGASTDTQYF. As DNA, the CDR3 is TGTGCCAGCAGCCCCGTAGCGGGAGCAAGCACAGATACGCAGTATTTT.